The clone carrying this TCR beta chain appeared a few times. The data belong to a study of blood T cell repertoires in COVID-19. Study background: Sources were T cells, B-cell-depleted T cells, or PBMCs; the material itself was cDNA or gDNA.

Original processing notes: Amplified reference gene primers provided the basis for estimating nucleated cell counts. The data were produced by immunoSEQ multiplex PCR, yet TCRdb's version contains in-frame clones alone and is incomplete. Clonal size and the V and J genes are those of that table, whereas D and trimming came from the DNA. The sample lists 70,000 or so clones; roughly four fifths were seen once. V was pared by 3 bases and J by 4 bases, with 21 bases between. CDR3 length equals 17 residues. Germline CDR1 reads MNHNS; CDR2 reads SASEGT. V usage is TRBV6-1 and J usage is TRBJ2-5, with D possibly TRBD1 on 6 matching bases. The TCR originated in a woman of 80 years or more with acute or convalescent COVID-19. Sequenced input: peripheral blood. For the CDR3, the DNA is TGTGCCAGCAGTGACGGGGTGGGGGCAGGTCCTTCAGAGACCCAGTACTTC. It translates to CASSDGVGAGPSETQYF.